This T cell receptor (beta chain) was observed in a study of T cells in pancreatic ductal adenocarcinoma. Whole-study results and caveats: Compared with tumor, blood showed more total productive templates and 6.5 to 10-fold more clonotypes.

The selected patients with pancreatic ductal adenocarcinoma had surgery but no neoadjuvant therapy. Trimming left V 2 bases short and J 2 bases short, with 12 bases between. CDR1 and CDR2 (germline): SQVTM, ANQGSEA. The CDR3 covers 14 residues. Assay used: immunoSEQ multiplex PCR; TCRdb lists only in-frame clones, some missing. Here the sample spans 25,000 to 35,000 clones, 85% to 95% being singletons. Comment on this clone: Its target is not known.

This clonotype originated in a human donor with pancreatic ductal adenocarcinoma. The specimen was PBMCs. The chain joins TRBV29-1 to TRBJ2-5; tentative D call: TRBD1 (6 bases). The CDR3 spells CSVEWDGQQETQYF. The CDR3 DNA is TGCAGCGTTGAATGGGACGGACAGCAAGAGACCCAGTACTTC.